The following is a T cell receptor beta chain sequence with its context. These data belong to a study of T cell repertoires in cytomegalovirus infection. Study summary: Evidence of both CMV infection and a matching HLA type came from public TCR beta signatures.

TCRdb ran MiXCR on the reads and lists one entry per CDR3 protein. The table includes 200,000 to 250,000 distinct CDR3 sequences, approximately 24% detected once. The sample consisted of CD8+ T cells from PBMCs. The TCR was taken from a human donor in good health (CMV status not recorded). Some clones in this sample may be carry-over from other donors' samples.

The CDR3 nucleotides read TGTGCCAGCAGCCCTAACCTAGCGGGCGGAAAAGAGACCCAGTACTTC. Protein sequence: CASSPNLAGGKETQYF. The J gene is TRBJ2-5, the V gene TRBV5-4; 8 nucleotides line up with TRBD2. Germline CDR1 reads SGHNT; CDR2 reads YYREEE (reference sequence). The CDR3 totals 16 residues. Trimming cost V 4 bases and J 3 bases; bases outside gene matches: 11.